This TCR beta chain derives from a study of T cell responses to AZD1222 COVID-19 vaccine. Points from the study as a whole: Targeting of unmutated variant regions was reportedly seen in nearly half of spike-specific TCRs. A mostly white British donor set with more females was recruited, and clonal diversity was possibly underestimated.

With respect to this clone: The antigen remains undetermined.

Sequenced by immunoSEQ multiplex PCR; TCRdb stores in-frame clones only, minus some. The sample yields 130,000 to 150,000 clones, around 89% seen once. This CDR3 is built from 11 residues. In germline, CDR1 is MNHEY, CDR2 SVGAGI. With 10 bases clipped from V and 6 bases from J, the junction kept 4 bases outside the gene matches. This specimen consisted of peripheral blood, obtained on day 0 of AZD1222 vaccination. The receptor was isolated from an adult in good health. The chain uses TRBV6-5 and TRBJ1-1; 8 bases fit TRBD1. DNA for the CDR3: TGTGCCACCCGGGACAGGTCTGAAGCTTTCTTT. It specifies CATRDRSEAFF.